The 13 T cell receptor beta chains below all came from one sample that was sequenced in a study of identical twins. TCRdb reprocessed the 5' RACE reads with MiXCR, giving one entry per CDR3 protein. Found here are about 470,000 distinct CDR3 sequences, 20% to 25% of them singletons; the top ten hold around 3%. These data also featured in a second study, about T cells expressing NK-cell markers.

Specimen: CD4+ T cells sorted from blood. The receptors here all came from a woman aged 18-29 years in good health.

This chain links TRBV14 with TRBJ1-5; D gene ambiguous. The CDR3 is made up of 12 amino acids. The germline V gene has CDR1 SGHDN and CDR2 FVKESK. Trimming left V 4 bases short and J 7 bases short, with 8 bases between. The CDR3 bases are TGTGCCAGCAGCCCCATATTACAGCCCCAGCATTTT. Its translation: CASSPILQPQHF.

This CDR3 reads CASSFPPGSPEAFF. As DNA, the CDR3 is TGTGCCAGCAGCTTCCCTCCGGGTTCGCCTGAAGCTTTCTTT. The chain recombines TRBV7-9 with TRBJ1-1; D is unclear. Germline V gene lookup returns CDR1 SEHNR and CDR2 FQNEAQ (reference sequence). The CDR3 has 14 residues. Trimming stripped 3 bases from V and 6 bases from J, with 14 bases between.

This clonotype has a handful of counts. The CDR3 DNA reads as TGTGCCAGCAGTTACGTCGGGCTAGCCGGGAGCCCTGATTCATACGAGCAGTACTTC. This sequence encodes CASSYVGLAGSPDSYEQYF. The chain joins TRBV6-5 to TRBJ2-7; D possibly corresponds to TRBD2 (6 bases). V was clipped by 2 bases and J by 4 bases, with 27 bases between them. The CDR3 sequence is 19 residues long. CDR1 is MNHEY and CDR2 is SVGAGI in the germline V gene.

The table lists this clonotype with many counts. The chain employs TRBV12-3 or TRBV12-4 and TRBJ2-1, with 7 positions matching TRBD2. This CDR3 contains 14 residues. Losses at the gene ends were 6 bases for V and 7 bases for J; bases not matched to a gene: 9. Written as DNA, the CDR3 is TGTGCCAGCAGCCGAGGAGGTAGCGGGAATGAGCAGTTCTTC. It translates to CASSRGGSGNEQFF.

This chain uses TRBV12-3 or TRBV12-4 with TRBJ2-7; 10 bases line up with TRBD1. The CDR3 is made up of 14 amino acids. V was clipped by 3 bases and J by 5 bases; unmatched bases: 4. The CDR3: CASSFGTGVHEQYF. The CDR3 DNA is TGTGCCAGCAGTTTCGGGACAGGGGTGCACGAGCAGTACTTC.

This clonotype was detected only a few times. This chain uses TRBV20-1 with TRBJ1-4; 8 positions match TRBD1. Losses at the gene ends were 6 bases for V and 5 bases for J; bases not matched to a gene: 5. The CDR3 sequence is 13 residues long. CDR1 and CDR2 from the germline V gene are DFQATT and SNEGSKA (reference sequence). Here the CDR3 reads CSANRGANEKLFF. The CDR3 nucleotides read TGCAGTGCCAACAGGGGGGCAAATGAAAAACTGTTTTTT.

The V gene is TRBV9, the J gene TRBJ2-1, with a weak D call TRBD2 (6 bases). V lost 2 bases to trimming and J lost 15 bases, with 18 bases between them. The CDR3 has 13 amino acids. The V gene's germline CDR1 is SGDLS and CDR2 YYNGEE. The CDR3 protein is CASSVRRGDGLFF. DNA for the CDR3: TGTGCCAGCAGCGTCCGCCGCGGGGATGGGTTGTTCTTC.

This clonotype was found a few times. The chain links TRBV5-1 to TRBJ2-5; possibly TRBD2 for D (6 bases). This CDR3 spans 14 amino acids. From germline, CDR1 is SGHRS and CDR2 YFSETQ. V lost 3 bases, J lost 7 bases, and 16 bases lay in between. CDR3 in amino acids: CASSSGTYLGTQYF. Written as DNA, the CDR3 is TGCGCCAGCAGCTCAGGGACTTACCTCGGGACCCAGTACTTC.

There are many counts of this clonotype. This rearrangement joins TRBV12-3 or TRBV12-4 to TRBJ2-4; 7 nucleotides line up with TRBD1. Trimming cost V 6 bases and J 7 bases; bases outside gene matches: 9. The CDR3 contains 14 residues. CDR3 region: CASSAQVRGNIQYF. The CDR3 DNA is TGTGCCAGCAGCGCCCAGGTCAGGGGGAACATTCAGTACTTC.

This clonotype came up a few times. The V gene is TRBV20-1, the J gene TRBJ2-3, with TRBD2 matching over 8 bases. J was trimmed by 8 bases and V by 3 bases; bases with no gene match: 7. The CDR3 loop spans 13 amino acids. Germline lookup yields CDR1 DFQATT and CDR2 SNEGSKA (reference sequence). CDR3: CSASTGGHSTQYF. The CDR3 coding sequence is TGCAGTGCTAGTACGGGGGGGCATAGTACGCAGTATTTT.

In its sample, this clonotype was seen once. The chain couples TRBV11-1 to TRBJ2-2; D not resolved. Trimming left V 1 base short and J 7 bases short, with 4 bases between. From germline, CDR1 is SGHAT and CDR2 FQDESV (reference sequence). There are 12 residues in the CDR3. The CDR3 loop is CASSLEDGELFF. The CDR3 nucleotides are TGTGCCAGCAGCTTAGAGGACGGGGAGCTGTTTTTT.

The V call is TRBV20-1, the J call TRBJ2-2, with D uncertain. The germline CDR1 and CDR2 sequences are DFQATT and SNEGSKA (reference sequence). Trimming stripped 5 bases from V and 6 bases from J, with 13 bases between. This CDR3 is 13 amino acids long. For the CDR3, the DNA is TGCAGTGCTCGACCGAAATCCGCCGGGGAGCTGTTTTTT. It is translated as CSARPKSAGELFF.

This clonotype has a handful of counts. The chain has TRBV5-1 and TRBJ2-3, with a possible D match to TRBD2 (5 bases). The CDR3 is made up of 15 amino acids. The germline CDR1 and CDR2 sequences are SGHRS and YFSETQ. V lost 4 bases and J lost 6, with 18 bases in between. CDR3 DNA sequence: TGCGCCAGCAGCAAGGACTCTTGGGCGAGGGATACGCAGTATTTT. It encodes CASSKDSWARDTQYF.